This is a list of T cell receptor beta chains from one sample in a study of post-analysis software for immune sequencing data. MiXCR, applied by TCRdb to the PCR reads, yields one record per CDR3 protein. The sample records more than 500,000 distinct CDR3 sequences, 30% to 40% being singletons. Sequenced: blood. The receptor set was obtained from a girl under 18 with multiple sclerosis. Each CDR3 is given with its conserved first and last residue.

V gene | CDR3 protein
TRBV12-5 | CASGLGGATQYF
TRBV12-3/TRBV12-4 | CASSQDRGWEKLFF
TRBV5-1 | CASSPRQGSVGNQPQHF
TRBV7-9 | CASSLVRGGLSADTQYF
TRBV7-2 | CASSQDGTVRDGYTF
TRBV6-2/TRBV6-3 | CASMARLAGATEAFF
TRBV10-3 | CAISGDSSNQPQHF
TRBV7-3 | CASSLTRTQAGELFF
TRBV11-1 | CASRSRLSTDTQYF
TRBV5-6 | CASSLAKASGYTDTQYF
TRBV12-3/TRBV12-4 | CASSQVLGGMWAFF
TRBV7-9 | CASSSGLLYGYTF
TRBV5-1 | CASSLVLAGGPNIQYF
TRBV7-3 | CANSLGGTGRSDTQYF
TRBV24-1 | CTTSDPTDSNQPQHF
TRBV5-5 | CASSRGGGRRVSLIYNEQFF
TRBV5-1 | CASSGGTWEYF
TRBV21-1 | CASIPRWGLGYGYTF
TRBV3-1 | CASSLLGGISYNEQFF
TRBV19 | CASSIDPAGGTPYNEQYF
TRBV29-1 | CSVEGARKSSYEQYF
TRBV7-2 | CASSTRRQGGETQYF
TRBV12-3/TRBV12-4 | CASSLQGARTEAFF
TRBV4-1 | CASSQVPPQGTMLDTQYF
TRBV24-1 | CATSDTADNSRQTQYF
TRBV5-1 | CASSLWGGGEAFF
TRBV5-1 | CASSLGSIGDTQYF
TRBV5-1 | CASSRSGISAETQYF